This record looks at one T cell receptor beta chain sequence and its context. These data originate in a study of blood T cell repertoires in COVID-19. Background on the study: The origin of the acute and convalescent COVID-19 samples was the United States, Italy and Spain. T cells, B-cell-depleted T cells, or PBMCs provided the cDNA or gDNA that served as material.

The CDR3 runs 15 residues. The junction had 4 bases not matched to a gene; V was cut back by 4 bases and J by 1 base. CDR1 and CDR2 from the germline V gene are SGDLS and YYNGEE. As originally analysed: Quantification of nucleated cells was approximated via reference gene primer amplification. TCRdb's copy holds only in-frame clones and misses some; the assay was immunoSEQ multiplex PCR. For V, J and clone size, that table is used; D and trimming come from the DNA. The sample consists of 100,000 to 150,000 clones, 81% of them appearing once. What was sequenced was peripheral blood. This TCR was sampled from a woman aged 45-65 years with acute or convalescent COVID-19. This chain joins TRBV9 and TRBJ2-3, with 9 bases identical to TRBD2. The CDR3 here is CASSTTSGGTDTQYF. CDR3 DNA sequence: TGTGCCAGCAGCACGACTAGCGGAGGCACAGATACGCAGTATTTT.